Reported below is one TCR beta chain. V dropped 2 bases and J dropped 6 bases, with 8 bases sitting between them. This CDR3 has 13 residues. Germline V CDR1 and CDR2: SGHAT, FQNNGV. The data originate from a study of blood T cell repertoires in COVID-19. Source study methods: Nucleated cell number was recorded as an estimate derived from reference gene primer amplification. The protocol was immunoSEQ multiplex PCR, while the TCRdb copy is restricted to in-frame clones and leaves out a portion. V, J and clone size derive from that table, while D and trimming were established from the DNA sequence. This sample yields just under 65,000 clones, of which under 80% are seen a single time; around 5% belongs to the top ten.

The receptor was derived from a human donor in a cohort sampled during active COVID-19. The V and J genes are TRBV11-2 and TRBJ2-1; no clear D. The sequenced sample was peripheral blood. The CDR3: CASSLWAVNEQFF. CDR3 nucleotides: TGTGCCAGCAGCTTATGGGCAGTCAATGAGCAGTTCTTC. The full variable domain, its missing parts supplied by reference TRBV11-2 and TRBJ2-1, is EAGVAQSPRYKIIEKRQSVAFWCNPISGHATLYWYQQILGQGPKLLIQFQNNGVVDDSQLPKDRFSAERLKGVDSTLKIQPAKLEDSAVYLCASSLWAVNEQFFGPGTRLTVL.